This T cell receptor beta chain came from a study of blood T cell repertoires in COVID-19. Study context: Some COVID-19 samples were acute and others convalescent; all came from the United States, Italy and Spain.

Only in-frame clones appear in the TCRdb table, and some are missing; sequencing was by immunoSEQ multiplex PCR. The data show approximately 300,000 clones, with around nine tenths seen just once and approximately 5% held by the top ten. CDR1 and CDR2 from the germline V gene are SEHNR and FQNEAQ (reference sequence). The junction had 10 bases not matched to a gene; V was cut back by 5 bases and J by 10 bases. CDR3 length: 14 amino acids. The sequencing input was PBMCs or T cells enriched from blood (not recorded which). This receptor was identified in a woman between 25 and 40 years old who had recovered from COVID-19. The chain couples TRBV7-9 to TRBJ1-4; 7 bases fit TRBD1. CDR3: CASSRTGVSGKLFF. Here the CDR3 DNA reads TGTGCCAGCAGCAGGACAGGAGTCAGTGGAAAACTGTTTTTT.